This T cell receptor (beta chain) was documented in a study of identifying expanded T cells in peripheral blood. Collection occurred without any documented infections or immune events in donors. Generated by immunoSEQ multiplex PCR, the TCRdb table keeps only in-frame clones and is missing some. The sample lists about 90,000 clones; approximately 86% were seen once. CDR3 size: 18 residues. The V gene's germline CDR1 is KGHSH and CDR2 LQKENI. V dropped 3 bases and J dropped 0 bases, with 17 bases sitting between them. A word on this clone: Antigen unknown.

Whole-study findings and limits: Technical replicates showed around 1.2 changed clones; two weeks roughly 16; four weeks 19. Clone count variance between two-week samples rose with total template count.

Sample: blood. V and J are TRBV18 and TRBJ1-4; D is ambiguous. This TCR came from a person aged 18 to 75 in good health. The CDR3 nucleotides are TGTGCCAGCTCACCTATTCCAGAGGGAACGGCAACTAATGAAAAACTGTTTTTT. Encoded protein: CASSPIPEGTATNEKLFF.